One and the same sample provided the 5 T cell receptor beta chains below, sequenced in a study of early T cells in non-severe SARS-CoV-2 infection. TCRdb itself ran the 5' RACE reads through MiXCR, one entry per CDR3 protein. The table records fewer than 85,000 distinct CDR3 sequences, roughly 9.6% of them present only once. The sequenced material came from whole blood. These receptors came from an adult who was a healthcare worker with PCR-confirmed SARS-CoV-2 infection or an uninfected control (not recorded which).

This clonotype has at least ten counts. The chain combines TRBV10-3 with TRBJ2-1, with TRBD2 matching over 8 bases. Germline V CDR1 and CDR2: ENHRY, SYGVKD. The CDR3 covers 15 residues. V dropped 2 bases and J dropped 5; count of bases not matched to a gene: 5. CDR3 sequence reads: CAISESGSGDNEQFF. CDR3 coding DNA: TGTGCCATCAGTGAGAGCGGGAGCGGGGACAATGAGCAGTTCTTC.

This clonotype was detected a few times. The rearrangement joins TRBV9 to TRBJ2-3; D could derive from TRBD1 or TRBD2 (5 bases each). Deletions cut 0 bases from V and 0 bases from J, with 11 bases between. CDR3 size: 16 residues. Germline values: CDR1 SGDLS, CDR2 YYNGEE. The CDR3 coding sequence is TGTGCCAGCAGCGTAGGGTCAGGGAGTAGCACAGATACGCAGTATTTT. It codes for CASSVGSGSSTDTQYF.

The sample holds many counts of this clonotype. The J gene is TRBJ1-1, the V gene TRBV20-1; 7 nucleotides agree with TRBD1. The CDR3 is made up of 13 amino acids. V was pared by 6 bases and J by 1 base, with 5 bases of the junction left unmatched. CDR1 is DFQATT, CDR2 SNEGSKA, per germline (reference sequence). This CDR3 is CSAGDSWNTEAFF. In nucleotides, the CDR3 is TGCAGTGCCGGGGACAGCTGGAACACTGAAGCTTTCTTT.

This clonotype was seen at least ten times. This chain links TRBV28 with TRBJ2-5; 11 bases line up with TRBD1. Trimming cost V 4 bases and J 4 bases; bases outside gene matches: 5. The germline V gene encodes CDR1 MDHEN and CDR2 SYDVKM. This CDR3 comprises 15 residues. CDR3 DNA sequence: TGTGCCAGCAGTTCTTCCGGGACAGGGGGAGAGACCCAGTACTTC. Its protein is CASSSSGTGGETQYF.

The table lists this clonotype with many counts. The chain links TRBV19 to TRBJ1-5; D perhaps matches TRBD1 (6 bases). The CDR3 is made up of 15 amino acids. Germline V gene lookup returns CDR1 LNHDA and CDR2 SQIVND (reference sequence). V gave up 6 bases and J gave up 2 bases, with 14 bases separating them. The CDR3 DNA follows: TGTGCCAGTAGCCACTTGACAGGAGGCAATCAGCCCCAGCATTTT. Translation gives CASSHLTGGNQPQHF.